What follows describes a single T cell receptor (beta chain). No antigen is known for it. This record belongs to a study of cytomegalovirus exposure and HLA in healthy donors (dated by TCRdb to 2015 to 2018). For context, the study as a whole: In an earlier analysis of 587 of the donors, approximately 300 Gb of sequence data and roughly 100 million unique TCR beta sequences from roughly 200 million T cells were reported. Around 320 gigabases of sequencing data and approximately 80 million unique TCR sequences were included in an early release covering under 650 HLA-typed donors. Among the roughly 370 genotyped donors, approximately 76% belonged to the genetic ancestry cluster associated with self-reported Caucasian donors. The study aimed to test whether signatures of past pathogen exposure could be identified by cataloging public T cell receptors. The study profiled the T cell repertoires of hundreds of subjects by immunosequencing and related them to cytomegalovirus serostatus. In addition to the first cohort of 666 subjects, a separate validation cohort of 120 different subjects was used. To predict cytomegalovirus infection status, the study brought together high-throughput TCR immunosequencing, statistical association of individual TCRs with disease status, and machine learning. In a later analysis, previously published TCR beta repertoires from 600 to 850 donors were re-analyzed and high-resolution HLA genotyping was added so that TCR occurrence patterns could be studied. Rather than drawing on any new phenotypic data, the later analysis identified candidate immune exposures from TCR beta sequences and the way those sequences occurred across donors. In an earlier analysis of 500 to 650 of the donors, high-throughput TCR beta sequencing was used to judge whether each TCR beta V gene segment behaved as functional or pseudogenic. Alongside the repertoire data, information on donor age, sex, ethnicity and CMV serostatus was compiled. Genome-wide SNP genotypes for about three fifths of the roughly 700 donors were used in a later genetic analysis, which treated that subset as a discovery cohort. Every repertoire in the discovery cohort had been generated on one and the same sequencing platform. Both class I and class II loci were covered by HLA typing, at four-digit resolution. The number of donors typed differed by locus, with roughly 620-640 for A, B, C, DRB1 and DQB1, around 500 for DQA1, 600 to 610 for DPA1, and over 400 for DPB1. Because of strong linkage in the cohort, roughly five DR-DQ haplotypes were treated as single units for association and clustering. Among roughly 370 genotyped donors of the cohort, an average of 235,054 unique TCR beta nucleotide sequences were sequenced per donor, roughly 18% of them non-productive.

The CDR3 numbers 16 residues from cysteine through phenylalanine. Only the CDR3 DNA stays, 48 bases, in frame from base 1. From a lookup of the germline V gene (reference sequence), CDR1 and CDR2 are MNHEY and SMNVEV. At the junction V is shortened by 6 bases and J by 5 bases, with 22 bases in between. Library prep was done by the immunoSEQ multiplex PCR assay. For the multiplex PCR, a mixture combining 60 forward primers for TCR Vbeta segments and 13 reverse primers for TCR Jbeta segments was used. A multiplex PCR assay on genomic DNA amplified the CDR3 region of rearranged TCR beta genes. The amplified TCR beta libraries were sequenced on the Illumina HiSeq System as 87-base-pair reads. Per the source publication's procedure: A later analysis tallied 75 million to 85 million unique TCR beta chains across the 610 or so repertoires, and some 10 million of those chains were shared by two or more donors. A nearest-neighbor algorithm error-corrected the raw reads and collapsed the reads into unique sequences, merging closely related sequences to remove PCR and sequencing errors. Alignment of CDR3 sequences to IMGT reference sequences was used to assign V, D and J gene segments. Each retained sequence needed at least a six-nucleotide match to both a V gene segment and a J gene segment. Rearrangements were classified as productive when the CDR3 lacked stop codons and remained in frame with V and J, and all other rearrangements were classified as non-productive. CDR3 was defined according to IMGT convention as the region running from the second conserved V-encoded cysteine to the conserved J-encoded phenylalanine. Sequences without an unambiguous match to a single V gene segment were excluded from the earlier analysis of 450 to 650 of the donors. In an earlier analysis of roughly 500 of the donors, V segments were called functional above 56.7% productive rearrangements and were called segregating when the between-donor standard deviation exceeded 5%. A statistical classification framework was developed to diagnose cytomegalovirus status using the catalog of TCR beta chain sequences. In a later analysis, TCR nucleotide sequences were compared against IMGT/GENE-DB human TR gene sequences so that V and J genes could be assigned. In a later analysis, CDR3 sequences and most-parsimonious VDJ recombination scenarios were assigned using the TCRdist pipeline. In a later analysis, each TCR beta chain was defined by its CDR3 amino acid sequence together with its V-gene family, and reads lacking a unique V-gene family were excluded. To address suspected cross-contamination and a sequencing artifact, a later analysis removed some 620 highly shared, low-generation-probability nucleotide sequences. In a later analysis, a clonal expansion index for each public chain was calculated from normalized within-repertoire ranks of inferred template counts. Generation probabilities in a later analysis came from a VDJ recombination model fitted to out-of-frame rearrangements, and those results were checked against IGoR. Hypergeometric tests were used in a later analysis to score TCR-TCR, TCR-HLA and TCR-CMV co-occurrence, with a repertoire-size bias correction applied to the TCR pairs. In a later analysis, false discovery rates were estimated by permuting HLA or CMV assignments 20 times. In a later analysis, co-occurring TCRs were grouped with DBSCAN, and TCRdist sequence similarity was added when clustering was performed within HLA-allele-positive subsets. Co-occurrence clustering excluded repertoires with fewer than 30,000 or more than 120,000 public chains, plus five with anomalous nucleotide sharing. The table was pulled from immuneACCESS by TCRdb, which kept in-frame rearrangements only. Such tables lose some clones; where checked, under half of the loss comes from unresolved V genes, and the rest has no known cause. That table furnishes V, J and clone size, whereas the DNA furnished D and trimming. The sample's table covers some 110,000 clones. More than 3.5% of the sample is taken by the ten largest.

In total, fewer than 750 healthy bone marrow donors made up the cohort. At the time of sampling, all cohort members were nominally healthy, though unrecorded immune exposures were likely present. The donor tested CMV seronegative and was one of the 352 seronegative cohort members. Every donor gave a peripheral blood sample, and the peripheral blood mononuclear cells from that sample were used for TCR beta sequencing. Genomic DNA was extracted from the blood cell samples with the Qiagen DNeasy Blood Extraction Kit. Beyond this particular receptor, the publication reports: In a later analysis, several top co-occurrence clusters were reported to appear linked to parvovirus B19, influenza, CMV and Epstein-Barr virus. According to a later analysis, most CMV-associated TCR beta chains appeared to be HLA-restricted, and the HLA associations seemed to be driven largely by CMV exposure. While some public TCRs were present in many individuals, most TCR sequences turned up only very rarely across donors. In vitro tests confirmed that three of the cytomegalovirus-associated TCR beta chains recognize cytomegalovirus antigens. In a later genetic analysis, fewer N-insertions in productive TCRs were reported among donors in an Asian-associated ancestry cluster than the roughly 700-donor mean. Because counts were too low, more than 15 rarely observed V segments, including chromosome 9 orphons, were left out of the earlier analysis of a few hundred of the donors. A further reported finding was that TCR beta sequences accurately predicted the HLA-A and HLA-B alleles for most subjects in the first cohort. In an earlier analysis of 450 to 750 of the donors, most TCR beta V segments appeared in productive rearrangements about 87% or about 30% of the time, broadly matching IMGT annotations. In a later analysis, around 17,000 TCR beta sequences were associated with specific HLA alleles at a false discovery rate of 0.05. The authors suggested that the approach could potentially be generalized to other disease states and immunological phenotypes. Because HLA typing was missing for some donors at each locus, association tests included only the typed subset. Presence/absence analyses assumed roughly uniform sequencing depth across donors, an assumption that may not hold. A later analysis found that TCR association rates varied across HLA loci, with DRB1 alleles showing the most associated TCRs and HLA-C alleles the fewest. The cohort was sequenced for TCR beta chains only, and without alpha or paired-chain data the features that could be detected were limited. In a later analysis, HLA-associated TCR beta chains showed more clonal expansion and lower generation probabilities than non-associated chains that were equally common. Cytomegalovirus status was reported to be diagnosed by the classifier with high specificity and sensitivity in both the original and validation cohorts. Linkage disequilibrium might explain the correlated functional status among segregating V segments, but an unknown experimental factor could not be ruled out. The sequencing pipeline was judged likely to have produced a cluster of highly shared sequence variants as a technical artifact. The only immune exposure information available for the cohort was CMV serostatus. Some IMGT-functional V segments, including TRBV6-2 and TRBV6-3, could not be told apart with the 87-base-pair reads, so those segments were excluded. A later genetic analysis associated a missense DCLRE1C variant with V-gene and J-gene trimming of TCR beta chains, and an independent cohort replicated the association. A total of 164 TCR beta chains were listed by the study as associated with cytomegalovirus. When HLA alleles, especially DR and DQ, strongly co-occurred, attributing TCR associations to individual alleles was difficult.

This TCR came from a young man in good health and CMV-seronegative. The sequencing input was PBMCs. This chain joins TRBV27 to TRBJ2-5; TRBD1 is a weak D gene call, 6 bases matching. The DNA reads TGTGCCAGCAGGGAGGCGGACAGTTATTCGGTTGAGACCCAGTACTTC. Translated, it gives CASREADSYSVETQYF.